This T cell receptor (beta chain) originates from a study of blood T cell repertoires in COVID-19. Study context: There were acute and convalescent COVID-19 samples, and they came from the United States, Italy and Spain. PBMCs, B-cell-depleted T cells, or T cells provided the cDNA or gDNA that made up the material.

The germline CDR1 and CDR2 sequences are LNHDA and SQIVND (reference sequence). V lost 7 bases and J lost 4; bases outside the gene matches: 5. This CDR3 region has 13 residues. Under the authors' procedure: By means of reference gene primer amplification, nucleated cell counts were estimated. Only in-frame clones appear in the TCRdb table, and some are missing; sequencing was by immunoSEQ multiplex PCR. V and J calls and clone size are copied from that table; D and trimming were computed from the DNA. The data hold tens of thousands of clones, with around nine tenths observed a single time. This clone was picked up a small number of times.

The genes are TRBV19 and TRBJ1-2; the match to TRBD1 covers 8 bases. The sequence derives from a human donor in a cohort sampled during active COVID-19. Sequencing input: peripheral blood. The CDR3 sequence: CASNSRGLYGYTF. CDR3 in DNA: TGTGCCAGTAATTCCAGGGGGCTCTATGGCTACACCTTC.